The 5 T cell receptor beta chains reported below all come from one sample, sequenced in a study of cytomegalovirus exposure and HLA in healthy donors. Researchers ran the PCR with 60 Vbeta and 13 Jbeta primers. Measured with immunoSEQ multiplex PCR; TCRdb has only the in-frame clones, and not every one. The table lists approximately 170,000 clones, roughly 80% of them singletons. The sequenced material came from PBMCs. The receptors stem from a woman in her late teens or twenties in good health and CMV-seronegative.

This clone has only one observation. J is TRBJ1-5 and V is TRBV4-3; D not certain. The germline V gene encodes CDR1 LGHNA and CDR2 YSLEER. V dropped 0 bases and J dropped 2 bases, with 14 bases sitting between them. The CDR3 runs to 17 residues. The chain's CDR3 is CASSQESVSGGNQPQHF. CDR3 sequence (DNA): TGCGCCAGCAGCCAAGAAAGTGTCAGCGGTGGCAATCAGCCCCAGCATTTT.

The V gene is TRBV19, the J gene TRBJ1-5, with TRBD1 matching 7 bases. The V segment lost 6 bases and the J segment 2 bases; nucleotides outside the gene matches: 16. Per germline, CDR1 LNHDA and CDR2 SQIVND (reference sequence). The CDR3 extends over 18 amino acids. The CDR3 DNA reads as TGTGCCAGTAGAGACGCCGGGACAGACCTTAAGGGCAATCAGCCCCAGCATTTT. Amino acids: CASRDAGTDLKGNQPQHF.

As DNA, the CDR3 is TGTGCCAGCAGCGTTACGGGCTCCTACAATGAGCAGTTCTTC. Protein sequence: CASSVTGSYNEQFF. V gene TRBV9 combines with J gene TRBJ2-1; D uncertain. Germline V gene data show CDR1 as SGDLS and CDR2 as YYNGEE. The length of the CDR3 is 14 residues. Deletions cut 2 bases from V and 0 bases from J, with 6 bases between.

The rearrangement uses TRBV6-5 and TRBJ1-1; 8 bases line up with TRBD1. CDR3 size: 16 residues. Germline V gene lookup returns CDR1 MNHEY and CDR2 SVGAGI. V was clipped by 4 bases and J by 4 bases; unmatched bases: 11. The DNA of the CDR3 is TGTGCCAGCAGTTCGCTCCAGGGGGCGCGGGTCACTGAAGCTTTCTTT. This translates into CASSSLQGARVTEAFF.

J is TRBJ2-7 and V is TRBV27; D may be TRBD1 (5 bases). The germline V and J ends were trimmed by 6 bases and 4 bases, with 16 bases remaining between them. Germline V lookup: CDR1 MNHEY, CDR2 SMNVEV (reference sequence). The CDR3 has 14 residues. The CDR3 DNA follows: TGTGCCAGCAGAGGGGATTCCCCCCTTTACGAGCAGTACTTC. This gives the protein CASRGDSPLYEQYF.